This T cell receptor (beta chain) was sequenced during a study of early T cells in non-severe SARS-CoV-2 infection. Findings and caveats of the study: Anti-spike CD8 responses were favored by VDJdb matching, which missed private and CD4 specificities.

This CDR3 contains 14 residues. Germline CDR1 and CDR2: MNHEY and SVGEGT. Trimming stripped 4 bases from V and 3 bases from J, with 11 bases between. This clonotype was observed a handful of times. Its antigen is not known. TCRdb re-called the 5' RACE reads with MiXCR, one entry per CDR3 protein. The profile shows roughly 81,000 distinct CDR3 sequences, 9% to 13% of them singletons. Sample: whole blood. This clonotype was sampled from an adult who was a healthcare worker with PCR-confirmed SARS-CoV-2 infection or an uninfected control (not recorded which). V usage is TRBV6-2 or TRBV6-3 and J usage is TRBJ2-3, with D perhaps TRBD1 (6 bases). Written as DNA, the CDR3 is TGTGCCAGCAGTTTGGGGGCCCAAACAGATACGCAGTATTTT. It encodes CASSLGAQTDTQYF.